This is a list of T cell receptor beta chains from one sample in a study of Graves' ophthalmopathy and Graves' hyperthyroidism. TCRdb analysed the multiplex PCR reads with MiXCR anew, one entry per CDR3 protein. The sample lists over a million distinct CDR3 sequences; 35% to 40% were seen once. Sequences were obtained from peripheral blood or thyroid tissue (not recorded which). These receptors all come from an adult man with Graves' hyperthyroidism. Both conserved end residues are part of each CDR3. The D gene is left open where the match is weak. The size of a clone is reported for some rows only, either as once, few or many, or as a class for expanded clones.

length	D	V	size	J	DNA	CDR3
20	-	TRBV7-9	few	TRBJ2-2	TGTGCCAGCAGCTCTTGGGCGGTATCGGGACTGATCGCGAACACCGGGGAGCTGTTTTTT	CASSSWAVSGLIANTGELFF
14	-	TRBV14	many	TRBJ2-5	TGTGCCAGCAGCCCTGTGGGCCTCCAAGAGACCCAGTACTTC	CASSPVGLQETQYF
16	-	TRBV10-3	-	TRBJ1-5	TGTGCCATCAGTGAGTCCCGAGGGAGGGGCAATCAGCCCCAGCATTTT	CAISESRGRGNQPQHF
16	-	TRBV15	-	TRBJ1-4	TGTGCCACCAGCAGAGATGTGGACACTGAAGATGAAAAACTGCTTTTT	CATSRDVDTEDEKLLF
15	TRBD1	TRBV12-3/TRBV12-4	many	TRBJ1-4	TGTGCCAGCAGTTCCATGACAGGGGACCATGAAAAACTGTTTTTT	CASSSMTGDHEKLFF
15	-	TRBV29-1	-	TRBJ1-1	TGCAGTGTTGAACAGGCGGGAGGGGGACCGACTGAAGCTTTCTTT	CSVEQAGGGPTEAFF
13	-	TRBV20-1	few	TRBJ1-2	TGCAGTGCTAGGCGGCAGGGAGTTTATGGCTACACCTTC	CSARRQGVYGYTF
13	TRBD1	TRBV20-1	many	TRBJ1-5	TGCAGTGCTAGAAAGACAGGGGTCCAGGCCCAGCATTTT	CSARKTGVQAQHF
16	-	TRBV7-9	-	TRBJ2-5	TGTGCCAGCAGCTTAGGTGGGGGACTGCCTCAAGAGACCCAGTACTTC	CASSLGGGLPQETQYF
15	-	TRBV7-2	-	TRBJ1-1	TGTGCCAGCAGCGCCGGGTGGGACATGAACACTGAAGCTTTCTTT	CASSAGWDMNTEAFF
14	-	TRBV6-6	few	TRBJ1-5	TGTGCCAGCAGTTATATTGCGCGGAATCAGCCCCAGCATTTT	CASSYIARNQPQHF
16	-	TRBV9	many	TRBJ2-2	TGTGCCAGCAGCGTTAGTCGGCGCCAAAACACCGGGGAGCTGTTTTTT	CASSVSRRQNTGELFF
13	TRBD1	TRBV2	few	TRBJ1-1	TGTGCCAGCAGTGGTACAGGGGGCGGTGCAGCTTTCTTT	CASSGTGGGAAFF
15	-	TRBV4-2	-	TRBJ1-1	TGTGCCAGCAGCCAAGATTTAGGGAGGGAGGGAGAAGCTTTCTTT	CASSQDLGREGEAFF
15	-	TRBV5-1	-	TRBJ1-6	TGCGCCAGCAGCTTGGGACTAGGGTTTAATTCACCCCTCCACTTT	CASSLGLGFNSPLHF
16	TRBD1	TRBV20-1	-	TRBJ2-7	TGCAGTGCTAGGCCAGACGGCGGGACAGGCACCTACGAGCAGTACTTC	CSARPDGGTGTYEQYF
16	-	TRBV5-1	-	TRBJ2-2	TGCGCCAGCAGCGTCCCCTCTATAGCTTCCGCCGGGGAGCTGTTTTTT	CASSVPSIASAGELFF
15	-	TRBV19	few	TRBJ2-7	TGTGCCAGTAGTATCACAGTCTCCAGCTCCTACGAGCAGTACTTC	CASSITVSSSYEQYF
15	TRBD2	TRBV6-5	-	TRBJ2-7	TGTGCCAGCAGACCGGGACTAGCGGGGGGCTACGAGCAGTACTTC	CASRPGLAGGYEQYF
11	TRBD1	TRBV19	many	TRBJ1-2	TGTGCCTCAACAAGGGGGCATGGCTACACCTTC	CASTRGHGYTF
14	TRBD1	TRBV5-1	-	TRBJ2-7	TGCGCCAGCAGCTTGAGCGACAGGGATCTCGAGCAGTACTTC	CASSLSDRDLEQYF
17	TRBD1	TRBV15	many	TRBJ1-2	TGTGCCACCAGCATGGGACAGGGATCTATTTGGAATAATGGCTACACCTTC	CATSMGQGSIWNNGYTF
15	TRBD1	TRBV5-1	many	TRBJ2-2	TGCGCCAGCAGCGGGGAAGGGGGCGACACCGGGGAGCTGTTTTTT	CASSGEGGDTGELFF